This entry lists 18 T cell receptor beta chains sequenced from one sample in a study of T cell repertoires in cytomegalovirus infection. The antigens for these receptors are not known. TCRdb itself ran the reads through MiXCR, one entry per CDR3 protein. Counted here are a few hundred thousand distinct CDR3 sequences, about 39% occurring once; the ten biggest clones make up roughly two fifths. The sequenced sample was cultured PBMCs, obtained from culture after CMV antigen stimulation. Receptor source: a human donor in good health (CMV status not recorded). Some clones in this sample may be carry-over from other donors' samples.

The chain links TRBV12-3 or TRBV12-4 to TRBJ2-2; no definite D call. Trimming pared 3 bases from V and 3 bases from J, leaving 5 bases between. The CDR3 spans 13 residues. CDR3 protein: CASSLWDTGELFF. The CDR3 DNA is TGTGCCAGCAGTTTGTGGGACACCGGGGAGCTGTTTTTT.

The gene calls are TRBV7-9 and TRBJ2-7; a weak D match, TRBD1 (5 bases). CDR3 size: 12 residues. Trimming stripped 3 bases from V and 7 bases from J, with 10 bases between. Germline values: CDR1 SEHNR, CDR2 FQNEAQ (reference sequence). The CDR3 bases are TGTGCCAGCAGCTTTGGGGCACGGGAGCAGTACTTC. Encoded protein: CASSFGAREQYF.

This clonotype was counted a few times. This rearrangement joins TRBV7-2 to TRBJ1-1; TRBD1 might be the D (5 bases). The CDR3 sequence is 13 residues long. Germline V CDR1 and CDR2: SGHTA, FQGNSA. Between the trimmed V and J ends, which lost 0 bases and 12 bases, there was a span of 14 bases. The CDR3 region has the DNA TGTGCCAGCAGCTTAGCGCAACAGGCCACCACTTTCTTT. It translates to CASSLAQQATTFF.

J is TRBJ2-1 and V is TRBV12-3 or TRBV12-4; no clear D. The CDR3 totals 18 residues. V lost 7 bases and J lost 0, with 22 bases in between. CDR3 nucleotides: TGTGCCAGCACCCCCGGGCTGGGCCTAGACATCTCCTACAATGAGCAGTTCTTC. Protein: CASTPGLGLDISYNEQFF.

This clonotype was recorded once. The chain joins TRBV12-3 or TRBV12-4 to TRBJ2-5, with 7 bases fitting TRBD2. V lost 3 bases, J lost 0 bases, and 7 bases stayed unmatched. The length of the CDR3 is 16 residues. CDR3 loop: CASSLFAGANQETQYF. The CDR3 nucleotides are TGTGCCAGCAGTTTGTTTGCGGGAGCTAACCAAGAGACCCAGTACTTC.

The rearrangement joins TRBV7-8 to TRBJ2-2; tentatively, D is TRBD1 or TRBD2 (6 bases each). CDR1 is SGHVS and CDR2 is FQNEAQ in the germline V gene. The CDR3 is 18 residues long. Trimming removed 2 bases at V and 3 bases at J, with 19 bases between. The CDR3 DNA sequence: TGTGCCAGCAGCTTAAGAGTTATCGGGGGCCCTTACACCGGGGAGCTGTTTTTT. This encodes CASSLRVIGGPYTGELFF.

The rearrangement links TRBV4-3 to TRBJ1-4; TRBD1 agrees at 8 bases. Germline values: CDR1 LGHNA, CDR2 YSLEER. This CDR3 contains 14 residues. V lost 4 bases, J lost 8 bases, and 6 bases stayed unmatched. In DNA, the CDR3 is TGCGCCAGCAGCCGGACAGGGACTGGCGAAAAACTGTTTTTT. It codes for CASSRTGTGEKLFF.

In this sample, this clonotype turned up a few times. The rearrangement uses TRBV20-1 and TRBJ2-3; a possible D gene is TRBD2 (6 bases). Deletions cut 0 bases from V and 3 bases from J, with 13 bases between. The CDR3 contains 15 residues. The germline CDR1 and CDR2 sequences are DFQATT and SNEGSKA (reference sequence). The CDR3 spells CSAREVGSGTDTQYF. For the CDR3, the DNA is TGCAGTGCTAGAGAGGTTGGAAGCGGGACAGATACGCAGTATTTT.

This clonotype was seen a few times. This chain joins TRBV12-3 or TRBV12-4 and TRBJ2-1; D is uncertain. Trimming took off 6 bases at V and 5 bases at J, with 14 bases between the two ends. The CDR3 is 14 residues long. Written as DNA, the CDR3 is TGTGCCAGCAGGTCAGAGCTGCGAAACAATGAGCAGTTCTTC. This gives the protein CASRSELRNNEQFF.

This clonotype has a handful of counts. V and J are TRBV19 and TRBJ2-2; TRBD2 matches 12 bases. The germline V gene encodes CDR1 LNHDA and CDR2 SQIVND (reference sequence). The CDR3 has 16 residues. J gave up 6 bases and V 8 bases, and 10 bases lay outside the gene matches. The CDR3 DNA reads TGTGCCAGTTCGACTAGCGGGAGCCCTCCGGCCGGGGAGCTGTTTTTT. This gives the protein CASSTSGSPPAGELFF.

The rearrangement links TRBV4-1 to TRBJ2-3; D possibly corresponds to TRBD2 (6 bases). The CDR3 contains 16 residues. Trimming shortened V by 2 bases and J by 1 base, and 13 bases separated the two germline ends. Germline CDR1 MGHRA, CDR2 YSYEKL. The CDR3 sequence is CASSQLLATRTDTQYF. CDR3 sequence (DNA): TGCGCCAGCAGCCAACTCCTAGCGACACGCACAGATACGCAGTATTTT.

The genes are TRBV7-9 and TRBJ2-5; D gene unclear. Germline CDR1 SEHNR, CDR2 FQNEAQ (reference sequence). The V gene lost 6 bases and the J gene lost 5 bases, with 10 bases spanning the gap. The CDR3 totals 12 residues. CDR3 sequence reads: CASRGFSETQYF. CDR3 in DNA: TGTGCCAGCAGAGGGTTCTCGGAGACCCAGTACTTC.

The rearrangement joins TRBV7-6 to TRBJ2-3, with 7 bases fitting TRBD2. V lost 6 bases to trimming and J lost 6 bases; unmatched junction nucleotides: 15. CDR3 size: 16 residues. The germline V gene has CDR1 SGHVS and CDR2 FNYEAQ. CDR3 bases: TGTGCCAGCAGTCGGATCCGGACTAGAGAATCGGATACGCAGTATTTT. Encoded protein: CASSRIRTRESDTQYF. Full variable domain (rest looked up from reference TRBV7-6 and TRBJ2-3): GAGVSQSPRYKVTKRGQDVALRCDPISGHVSLYWYRQALGQGPEFLTYFNYEAQQDKSGLPNDRFSAERPEGSISTLTIQRTEQRDSAMYRCASSRIRTRESDTQYFGPGTRLTVL.

This clonotype was seen at least ten times. V usage is TRBV7-8 and J usage is TRBJ2-5; D perhaps matches TRBD1 (5 bases). Trimming left V 2 bases short and J 6 bases short, with 22 bases between. In germline, CDR1 is SGHVS, CDR2 FQNEAQ. The CDR3 sequence is 17 residues long. CDR3 protein: CASSLKGDGPGSKTQYF. In DNA, the CDR3 is TGTGCCAGCAGCTTAAAGGGCGACGGACCAGGGTCGAAGACCCAGTACTTC.

The chain uses TRBV11-2 and TRBJ1-1, with 10 bases matching TRBD1. Germline CDR1 is SGHAT and CDR2 is FQNNGV. This CDR3 has 15 residues. The J segment lost 7 bases and the V segment lost 5 bases, leaving 10 bases of the junction unmatched. The CDR3 DNA sequence: TGTGCCAGCAGCCTTACGGGACAGGGGTCTAGTGAAGCTTTCTTT. Protein product: CASSLTGQGSSEAFF.

This sequence joins TRBV27 and TRBJ1-5; the D is unclear. V was trimmed by 0 bases and J by 0 bases, leaving 9 bases between them. Germline CDR1 reads MNHEY; CDR2 reads SMNVEV (reference sequence). The CDR3 length is 16 residues. Here the CDR3 DNA reads TGTGCCAGCAGTTTATCGCCGGCGTATAGCAATCAGCCCCAGCATTTT. The encoded protein is CASSLSPAYSNQPQHF.

The chain joins TRBV4-1 to TRBJ2-1; 8 nucleotides agree with TRBD2. Germline-derived CDR1 and CDR2 are MGHRA and YSYEKL. J was trimmed by 8 bases and V by 0 bases; bases with no gene match: 12. The CDR3 runs 17 residues. The CDR3 protein is CASSQDSGLVALHEQFF. CDR3 nucleotides: TGCGCCAGCAGCCAAGATTCGGGACTAGTTGCTCTCCATGAGCAGTTCTTC.

This chain uses TRBV2 with TRBJ2-1; the match to TRBD2 covers 8 bases. Germline V gene data show CDR1 as SNHLY and CDR2 as FYNNEI. This CDR3 has 10 amino acids. J lost 9 bases, V lost 11 bases, and 3 bases had no gene match. The CDR3 protein is CAVLAVEQFF. As DNA, the CDR3 is TGTGCCGTACTAGCGGTTGAGCAGTTCTTC.